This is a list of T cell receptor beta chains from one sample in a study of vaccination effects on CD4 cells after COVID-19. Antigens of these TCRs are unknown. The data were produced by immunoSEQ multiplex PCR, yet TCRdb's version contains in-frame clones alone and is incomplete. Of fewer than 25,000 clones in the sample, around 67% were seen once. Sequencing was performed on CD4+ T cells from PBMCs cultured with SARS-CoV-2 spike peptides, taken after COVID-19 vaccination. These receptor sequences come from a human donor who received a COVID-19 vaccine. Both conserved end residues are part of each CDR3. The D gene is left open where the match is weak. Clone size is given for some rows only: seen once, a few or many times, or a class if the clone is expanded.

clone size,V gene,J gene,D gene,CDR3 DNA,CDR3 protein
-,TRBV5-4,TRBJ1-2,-,TGTGCCAGCAGCTTAAGGTTAGGGAACTATGGCTACACCTTC,CASSLRLGNYGYTF
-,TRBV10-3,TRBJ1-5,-,TGTGCCATCAGTGAGTCGGTAGCAGGCAATCAGCCCCAGCATTTT,CAISESVAGNQPQHF
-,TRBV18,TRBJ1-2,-,TGTGCCAGCTCACCGGACAGCACCTATGGCTACACCTTC,CASSPDSTYGYTF
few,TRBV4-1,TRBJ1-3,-,TGCGCCAGCAGCCAAGATCTGGGCTTGGTGTCTGGAAACACCATATATTTT,CASSQDLGLVSGNTIYF
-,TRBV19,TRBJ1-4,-,TGTGCCAGTAGTATAGATGCGGGAGCAACTAATGAAAAACTGTTTTTT,CASSIDAGATNEKLFF
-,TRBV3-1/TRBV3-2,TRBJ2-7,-,TGTGCCAGCAGTCAGGGCCCCAACGAGCAGTACTTC,CASSQGPNEQYF
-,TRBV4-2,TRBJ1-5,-,TGTGCCAGCAGCCAAGATCGGCGGAATCAGCCCCAGCATTTT,CASSQDRRNQPQHF
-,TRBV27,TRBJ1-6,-,TGTGCCAGCAGGGGCGCGAGCAATTATAATTCACCCCTCCACTTT,CASRGASNYNSPLHF
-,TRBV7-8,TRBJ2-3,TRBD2,TGTGCCAGCAGCTCTCGCAGGACTAGCGGTAAAACTAGCACAGATACGCAGTATTTT,CASSSRRTSGKTSTDTQYF
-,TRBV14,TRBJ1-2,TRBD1,TGTGCCAGCAGCCTCCGGACAGGAGGAGGCTACACCTTC,CASSLRTGGGYTF
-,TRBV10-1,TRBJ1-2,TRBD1,TGCGCCAGCAGCCCGACAGGGGTAAACTATGGCTACACCTTC,CASSPTGVNYGYTF
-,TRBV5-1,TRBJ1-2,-,TGCGCCAGCAGCTTAGGCAGGGATCACTATGGCTACACCTTC,CASSLGRDHYGYTF
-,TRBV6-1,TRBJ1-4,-,TGTGCCAGCAGTGAACAGGGACGGTCTAATGAAAAACTGTTTTTT,CASSEQGRSNEKLFF
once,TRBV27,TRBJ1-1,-,TGTGCCAGCAGTTTCATCCTCACAGGGAAGAACACTGAAGCTTTCTTT,CASSFILTGKNTEAFF
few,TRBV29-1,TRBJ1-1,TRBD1,TGCAGCGTTCGCCCCGGGACAGCCATGAACACTGAAGCTTTCTTT,CSVRPGTAMNTEAFF
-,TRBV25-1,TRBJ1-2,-,TGTGCCAGCAGTGAACGAGGGTCTGGCTACACCTTC,CASSERGSGYTF
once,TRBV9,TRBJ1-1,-,TGTGCCAGCAACCCGGGGGGTAGGACTGAAGCTTTCTTT,CASNPGGRTEAFF
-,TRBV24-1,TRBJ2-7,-,TGTGCCACCAGTCCAGGGACGGCACATTACGAGCAGTACTTC,CATSPGTAHYEQYF
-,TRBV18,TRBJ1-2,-,TGTGCCAGCTCCGACAGCCCGTCCCTCTACACCTTC,CASSDSPSLYTF
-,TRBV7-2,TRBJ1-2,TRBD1,TGTGCCAGCAGCTTAGGCCTGGGACAGGGAGACTATGGCTACACCTTC,CASSLGLGQGDYGYTF
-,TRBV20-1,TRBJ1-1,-,TGCAGTGCTAGTTGGACTAACACTGAAGCTTTCTTT,CSASWTNTEAFF
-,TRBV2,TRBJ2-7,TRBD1,TGTGCCAGCAGTGACGTCGGGACAGACTACGAGCAGTACTTC,CASSDVGTDYEQYF
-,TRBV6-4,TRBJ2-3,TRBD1,TGTGCCAGCAGTGACTCCCAGGGGGCAGATACGCAGTATTTT,CASSDSQGADTQYF
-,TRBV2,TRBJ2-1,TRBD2,TGTGCCAGTGTTCCGGGGGGAGGGTTCGATGAGCAGTTCTTC,CASVPGGGFDEQFF
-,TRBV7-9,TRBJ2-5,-,TGTGCCAGCAGCTTAGCTAACCAAGAGACCCAGTACTTC,CASSLANQETQYF
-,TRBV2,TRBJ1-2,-,TGTGCCAGCAGTAAGGCCCATGGCTACACCTTC,CASSKAHGYTF
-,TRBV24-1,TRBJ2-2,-,TGTGCCACCCTGGGAGACACCACGAACACCGGGGAGCTGTTTTTT,CATLGDTTNTGELFF
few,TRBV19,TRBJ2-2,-,TGTGCCAGTAGCCTGGACACGAACACCGGGGAGCTGTTTTTT,CASSLDTNTGELFF
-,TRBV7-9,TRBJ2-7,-,TGTGCCAGCACCTGGGGTAAAGAGCAGTACTTC,CASTWGKEQYF